These 12 T cell receptor beta chains were sequenced from one sample in a study of shared clonotypes between healthy human individuals. Naivety among CD8 cells was defined by CD45RO negativity and positive CCR7 selection, thereby excluding terminally differentiated effector memory CD45RA+ cells. Generated by immunoSEQ multiplex PCR, the TCRdb table keeps only in-frame clones and is missing some. The sample lists under 2,000,000 clones, less than 95% occurring once. Sequenced: naive CD8+ T cells sorted from blood. The source of these receptors is a young man in good health.

Comments on this clone: Other DNA sequences in the sample encode the same CDR3. DNA of the CDR3: TGTGCCAGCAGCCCGGCGGGACCCTACTACGAGCAGTACTTC. It translates to CASSPAGPYYEQYF. The chain uses TRBV11-2 and TRBJ2-7; TRBD2 might be the D (6 bases). Germline V gene data show CDR1 as SGHAT and CDR2 as FQNNGV. The CDR3 is 14 amino acids. Trimming took 5 bases from V and 3 from J, leaving 14 bases between them.

This sequence joins TRBV5-1 and TRBJ2-7, with D possibly matching TRBD1 (5 bases). There are 14 residues in the CDR3. The germline V gene has CDR1 SGHRS and CDR2 YFSETQ. V was pared by 0 bases and J by 5 bases, with 12 bases between. Here the CDR3 DNA reads TGCGCCAGCAGCTTGGGACAGTCACACCACGAGCAGTACTTC. Translated, it gives CASSLGQSHHEQYF.

This chain uses TRBV6-5 with TRBJ1-1; D unclear. Trimming pared 0 bases from V and 1 base from J, leaving 6 bases between. Germline CDR1 and CDR2: MNHEY and SVGAGI. The CDR3 is made up of 14 amino acids. CDR3 nucleotides: TGTGCCAGCAGTTACTCGGCGGGGAACACTGAAGCTTTCTTT. This encodes CASSYSAGNTEAFF.

This clone was detected a few times. The chain recombines TRBV5-6 with TRBJ1-1, with TRBD1 matching over 7 bases. The length of the CDR3 is 15 residues. Trimming cost V 4 bases and J 1 base; bases outside gene matches: 7. Germline CDR1 and CDR2: SGHDT and YYEEEE. CDR3 sequence reads: CASSGPGTANTEAFF. Here the CDR3 DNA reads TGTGCCAGCAGCGGCCCGGGGACAGCGAACACTGAAGCTTTCTTT.

Points on this clone: Germline is not matched at one junction end, which may reflect a read error. This sample also contains other DNA sequences that code for the same CDR3. CDR3 sequence reads: CASSLGTDYEQYF. CDR3 coding DNA: TGTGCCAGCAGCCTAGGGACTGACTACGAGCAGTACTTC. The V gene is TRBV13, the J gene TRBJ2-7; possible D gene TRBD2, 6 bases. The CDR3 has 13 amino acids. Germline V gene data show CDR1 as PRHDT and CDR2 as FYEKMQ (reference sequence).

This sequence joins TRBV4-3 and TRBJ2-7, with D possibly TRBD2 on 6 matching bases. The CDR3 has 16 amino acids. The germline V gene encodes CDR1 LGHNA and CDR2 YSLEER. V was pared by 0 bases and J by 3 bases, with 15 bases between. CDR3 amino acids: CASSQDLSGGYYEQYF. In DNA, the CDR3 is TGCGCCAGCAGCCAAGATCTTAGCGGAGGTTACTACGAGCAGTACTTC.

Regarding this clone: Other DNA variants within this sample encode the same CDR3. V and J are TRBV7-9 and TRBJ2-7, with TRBD1 identical over 10 bases. The germline CDR1 and CDR2 sequences are SEHNR and FQNEAQ (reference sequence). V trimming: 1 base; J trimming: 3 bases; junction bases outside the gene matches: 3. The CDR3 runs 15 residues. CDR3 nucleotides: TGTGCCAGCAGCTTAGGACAGGGGGCGTTCTACGAGCAGTACTTC. Its translation: CASSLGQGAFYEQYF. Complete variable domain (other parts from reference TRBV7-9 and TRBJ2-7): DTGVSQNPRHKITKRGQNVTFRCDPISEHNRLYWYRQTLGQGPEFLTYFQNEAQLEKSRLLSDRFSAERPKGSFSTLEIQRTEQGDSAMYLCASSLGQGAFYEQYFGPGTRLTVT.

The chain combines TRBV7-2 with TRBJ2-5; D is unresolved. CDR1 is SGHTA, CDR2 FQGNSA, per germline. Trimming took off 1 base at V and 1 base at J, with 13 bases between the two ends. The CDR3 is 16 amino acids. DNA for the CDR3: TGTGCCAGCAGCTTAGGGTATCTGGGAATCCAAGAGACCCAGTACTTC. Translating it yields CASSLGYLGIQETQYF.

This clone turned up a few times. The genes are TRBV7-3 and TRBJ1-1; D may be TRBD1 (5 bases). The ends were cut back, 3 bases at V and 1 base at J, with 6 bases in the middle. From germline, CDR1 is SGHTA and CDR2 FQGTGA. This CDR3 spans 13 amino acids. The DNA of the CDR3 is TGTGCCAGCAGCTTGACAGCGAACACTGAAGCTTTCTTT. Its translation: CASSLTANTEAFF.

The rearrangement uses TRBV2 and TRBJ2-3, with 10 bases lining up with TRBD2. V lost 3 bases, J lost 2 bases, and 5 bases stayed unmatched. Germline CDR1 and CDR2: SNHLY and FYNNEI. This CDR3 has 16 residues. This chain's CDR3 is CASSEASGGSTDTQYF. DNA of the CDR3: TGTGCCAGCAGTGAGGCTAGCGGGGGCTCCACAGATACGCAGTATTTT. Together with reference TRBV2 and TRBJ2-3, the CDR3 gives the full variable domain: EPEVTQTPSHQVTQMGQEVILRCVPISNHLYFYWYRQILGQKVEFLVSFYNNEISEKSEIFDDQFSVERPDGSNFTLKIRSTKLEDSAMYFCASSEASGGSTDTQYFGPGTRLTVL.

The chain recombines TRBV7-9 with TRBJ2-2; TRBD1 aligns across 10 bases. The CDR3 is 16 residues long. Germline CDR1 reads SEHNR; CDR2 reads FQNEAQ (reference sequence). The trim removed 3 bases at V and 0 bases at J, leaving 1 base unmatched. The CDR3 coding sequence is TGTGCCAGCAGCTTTGGACAGGGGGCGAACACCGGGGAGCTGTTTTTT. This sequence encodes CASSFGQGANTGELFF.

CDR3 region: CASSKQVNEQFF. CDR3 DNA sequence: TGCGCCAGCAGTAAACAGGTAAATGAGCAGTTCTTC. This chain links TRBV5-1 with TRBJ2-1; D might be TRBD1 (5 bases). The germline CDR1 and CDR2 sequences are SGHRS and YFSETQ. The CDR3 spans 12 residues. V was shortened by 5 bases and J by 7 bases, with 10 bases between the two germline ends.